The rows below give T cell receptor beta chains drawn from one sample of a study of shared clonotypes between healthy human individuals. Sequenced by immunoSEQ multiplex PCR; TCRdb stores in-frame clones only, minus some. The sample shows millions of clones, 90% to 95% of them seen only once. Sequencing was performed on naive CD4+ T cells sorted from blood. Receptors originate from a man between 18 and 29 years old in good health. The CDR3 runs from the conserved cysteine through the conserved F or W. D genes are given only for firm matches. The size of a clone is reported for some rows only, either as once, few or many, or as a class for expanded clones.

CDR3 protein: CASSVAGDAAYEQYF
CDR3 DNA: TGCGCCAGCAGTGTTGCGGGGGATGCGGCCTACGAGCAGTACTTC
V gene: TRBV10-2
D gene: TRBD2
CDR3 length: 15
clone size: NA
J gene: TRBJ2-7

CDR3 protein: CAWSHLSRDRGHEKLFF
CDR3 DNA: TGTGCCTGGAGCCACTTGAGCCGGGACAGGGGGCATGAAAAACTGTTTTTT
V gene: TRBV30
D gene: TRBD1
CDR3 length: 17
clone size: NA
J gene: TRBJ1-4

CDR3 protein: CASSPGDRNTGELFF
CDR3 DNA: TGTGCCAGCTCACCCGGAGATCGGAACACCGGGGAGCTGTTTTTT
V gene: TRBV18
D gene: NA
CDR3 length: 15
clone size: NA
J gene: TRBJ2-2

CDR3 protein: CATKLAGGPRNEQFF
CDR3 DNA: TGTGCCACAAAACTAGCGGGAGGGCCTCGGAATGAGCAGTTCTTC
V gene: TRBV2
D gene: TRBD2
CDR3 length: 15
clone size: NA
J gene: TRBJ2-1

CDR3 protein: CASSFGGINNEQYF
CDR3 DNA: TGTGCCAGCAGCTTCGGGGGGATCAACAACGAGCAGTACTTC
V gene: TRBV5-4
D gene: TRBD2
CDR3 length: 14
clone size: NA
J gene: TRBJ2-7

CDR3 protein: CASSLGKVEKGEQYF
CDR3 DNA: TGTGCCAGCAGCTTAGGTAAAGTTGAGAAGGGCGAGCAGTACTTC
V gene: TRBV11-2
D gene: NA
CDR3 length: 15
clone size: NA
J gene: TRBJ2-7

CDR3 protein: CASSKTGNYGYTF
CDR3 DNA: TGTGCCAGCAGCAAGACAGGGAACTATGGCTACACCTTC
V gene: TRBV5-4
D gene: TRBD1
CDR3 length: 13
clone size: NA
J gene: TRBJ1-2

CDR3 protein: CAWKPGKGEAFF
CDR3 DNA: TGTGCCTGGAAGCCCGGGAAGGGTGAAGCTTTCTTT
V gene: TRBV30
D gene: NA
CDR3 length: 12
clone size: NA
J gene: TRBJ1-1

CDR3 protein: CASSGAGTYEQYF
CDR3 DNA: TGCGCCAGCAGTGGCGCAGGGACCTACGAGCAGTACTTC
V gene: TRBV10-1
D gene: NA
CDR3 length: 13
clone size: NA
J gene: TRBJ2-7

CDR3 protein: CASSLGAFYNEQFF
CDR3 DNA: TGTGCCAGCAGCTTAGGAGCATTCTACAATGAGCAGTTCTTC
V gene: TRBV7-2
D gene: NA
CDR3 length: 14
clone size: NA
J gene: TRBJ2-1

CDR3 protein: CASIPGQSSYEQYF
CDR3 DNA: TGTGCCAGCATTCCGGGACAGAGCTCCTACGAGCAGTACTTC
V gene: TRBV28
D gene: TRBD1
CDR3 length: 14
clone size: NA
J gene: TRBJ2-7

CDR3 protein: CASSLEGRNSPLHF
CDR3 DNA: TGCGCCAGCAGCTTGGAAGGGCGGAATTCACCCCTCCACTTT
V gene: TRBV5-1
D gene: NA
CDR3 length: 14
clone size: NA
J gene: TRBJ1-6

CDR3 protein: CASSYTVQETQYF
CDR3 DNA: TGTGCCAGCAGTTACACAGTCCAAGAGACCCAGTACTTC
V gene: TRBV6-5
D gene: NA
CDR3 length: 13
clone size: NA
J gene: TRBJ2-5

CDR3 protein: CASSPGWDEQFF
CDR3 DNA: TGTGCCAGTAGCCCGGGGTGGGATGAGCAGTTCTTC
V gene: TRBV19
D gene: NA
CDR3 length: 12
clone size: NA
J gene: TRBJ2-1

CDR3 protein: CASSPAPGGNTEAFF
CDR3 DNA: TGTGCCAGTAGTCCAGCCCCGGGCGGGAACACTGAAGCTTTCTTT
V gene: TRBV19
D gene: NA
CDR3 length: 15
clone size: NA
J gene: TRBJ1-1

CDR3 protein: CASRVSGTGPYEQYF
CDR3 DNA: TGTGCCAGCAGAGTCTCCGGGACAGGGCCCTACGAGCAGTACTTC
V gene: TRBV6-1
D gene: TRBD1
CDR3 length: 15
clone size: NA
J gene: TRBJ2-7

CDR3 protein: CASSLAHYLSTDTQYF
CDR3 DNA: TGCGCCAGCAGCTTGGCCCATTATCTCAGCACAGATACGCAGTATTTT
V gene: TRBV5-1
D gene: NA
CDR3 length: 16
clone size: NA
J gene: TRBJ2-3

CDR3 protein: CASSLVVWASGSLNEQFF
CDR3 DNA: TGTGCCAGCAGCTTAGTGGTGTGGGCTAGCGGGAGTCTCAATGAGCAGTTCTTC
V gene: TRBV7-9
D gene: TRBD2
CDR3 length: 18
clone size: NA
J gene: TRBJ2-1

CDR3 protein: CAISAGTGDGYTQYF
CDR3 DNA: TGTGCCATCAGTGCCGGGACAGGGGACGGGTATACGCAGTATTTT
V gene: TRBV10-3
D gene: TRBD1
CDR3 length: 15
clone size: NA
J gene: TRBJ2-3

CDR3 protein: CASSLDRGNTIYF
CDR3 DNA: TGTGCCAGCAGCTTAGACCGGGGAAACACCATATATTTT
V gene: TRBV7-2
D gene: NA
CDR3 length: 13
clone size: many
J gene: TRBJ1-3

CDR3 protein: CASSLEKTQYF
CDR3 DNA: TGTGCCAGCAGTTTAGAGAAGACCCAGTACTTC
V gene: TRBV28
D gene: NA
CDR3 length: 11
clone size: NA
J gene: TRBJ2-5

CDR3 protein: CASNRDSSTYEQYF
CDR3 DNA: TGTGCCAGCAACCGGGACAGTTCGACCTACGAGCAGTACTTC
V gene: TRBV7-9
D gene: TRBD1
CDR3 length: 14
clone size: NA
J gene: TRBJ2-7

CDR3 protein: CASSNSDRRPTEAFF
CDR3 DNA: TGTGCCAGCAGCAACTCGGACCGACGACCCACTGAAGCTTTCTTT
V gene: TRBV5-6
D gene: NA
CDR3 length: 15
clone size: NA
J gene: TRBJ1-1

CDR3 protein: CASNHGGDNSPLHF
CDR3 DNA: TGCGCCAGCAACCACGGTGGCGATAATTCACCCCTCCACTTT
V gene: TRBV5-1
D gene: NA
CDR3 length: 14
clone size: NA
J gene: TRBJ1-6

CDR3 protein: CAWGRQTNTEAFF
CDR3 DNA: TGTGCCTGGGGCCGACAGACGAACACTGAAGCTTTCTTT
V gene: TRBV30
D gene: NA
CDR3 length: 13
clone size: NA
J gene: TRBJ1-1

CDR3 protein: CAWSRAPNTEAFF
CDR3 DNA: TGTGCCTGGAGTAGGGCGCCGAACACTGAAGCTTTCTTT
V gene: TRBV30
D gene: NA
CDR3 length: 13
clone size: NA
J gene: TRBJ1-1

CDR3 protein: CASSHDSGRTETQYF
CDR3 DNA: TGTGCCAGCAGTCACGACTCCGGGCGGACAGAGACCCAGTACTTC
V gene: TRBV5-4
D gene: NA
CDR3 length: 15
clone size: NA
J gene: TRBJ2-5

CDR3 protein: CASSLRTGNSPLHF
CDR3 DNA: TGCGCCAGCAGCTTGAGGACGGGTAATTCACCCCTCCACTTT
V gene: TRBV5-1
D gene: NA
CDR3 length: 14
clone size: NA
J gene: TRBJ1-6